This is a list of T cell receptor beta chains from one sample in a study of post-analysis software for immune sequencing data. TCRdb independently ran MiXCR on the PCR reads; one entry per CDR3 protein. The profile shows approximately 730,000 distinct CDR3 sequences, 25% to 30% of them singletons. The sequenced material came from blood. These TCRs come from a girl aged 5-17 years with multiple sclerosis. Both conserved end residues are part of each CDR3. The D gene is left open where the match is weak. Clone size is shown for a subset of rows, as once, few, many or a class of expanded clone.

abundance: many
j_gene: TRBJ2-1
v_gene: TRBV9
d_gene: -
CDR3aa: CASSEGGISYNEQFF
CDR3nt: TGTGCCAGCAGCGAGGGGGGGATCTCCTACAATGAGCAGTTCTTC

abundance: -
j_gene: TRBJ2-7
v_gene: TRBV7-2
d_gene: TRBD2
CDR3aa: CASSLVVAGVYNEQYF
CDR3nt: TGTGCCAGCAGCTTAGTGGTAGCGGGAGTCTACAATGAGCAGTACTTC

abundance: -
j_gene: TRBJ2-7
v_gene: TRBV29-1
d_gene: TRBD1
CDR3aa: CSVEGTGLLYEQYF
CDR3nt: TGCAGCGTTGAGGGGACAGGCCTCCTCTACGAGCAGTACTTC

abundance: few
j_gene: TRBJ2-7
v_gene: TRBV5-1
d_gene: TRBD1
CDR3aa: CASSNGQGSSYEQYF
CDR3nt: TGCGCCAGCAGCAACGGACAGGGTAGCTCCTACGAGCAGTACTTC

abundance: -
j_gene: TRBJ1-1
v_gene: TRBV4-1
d_gene: -
CDR3aa: CASREGVEAFF
CDR3nt: TGCGCCAGCCGCGAGGGGGTCGAAGCTTTCTTT

abundance: -
j_gene: TRBJ1-1
v_gene: TRBV7-2
d_gene: -
CDR3aa: CASSLLWTRSEAFF
CDR3nt: TGTGCCAGCAGCTTATTGTGGACTAGGTCTGAAGCTTTCTTT

abundance: -
j_gene: TRBJ2-3
v_gene: TRBV11-2
d_gene: -
CDR3aa: CASSPTDGRRGATQYF
CDR3nt: TGTGCCAGCAGCCCCACCGACGGGAGAAGAGGTGCTACGCAGTATTTT

abundance: -
j_gene: TRBJ2-2
v_gene: TRBV2
d_gene: TRBD1
CDR3aa: CARALQGARELFF
CDR3nt: TGTGCAAGAGCATTACAGGGGGCGCGGGAGCTGTTTTTT

abundance: -
j_gene: TRBJ2-3
v_gene: TRBV11-2
d_gene: -
CDR3aa: CASSLVPLGGATDTQYF
CDR3nt: TGTGCCAGCAGCTTAGTCCCCCTAGGGGGGGCCACAGATACGCAGTATTTT

abundance: -
j_gene: TRBJ2-7
v_gene: TRBV28
d_gene: -
CDR3aa: CASSNFPDYYNEQYF
CDR3nt: TGTGCCAGCAGCAATTTTCCAGATTACTACAATGAGCAGTACTTC

abundance: many
j_gene: TRBJ2-3
v_gene: TRBV4-2
d_gene: TRBD2
CDR3aa: CASSQDLFRAGGTDTQYF
CDR3nt: TGTGCCAGCAGCCAAGATCTTTTCCGAGCGGGAGGCACAGATACGCAGTATTTT

abundance: once
j_gene: TRBJ2-3
v_gene: TRBV20-1
d_gene: -
CDR3aa: CSARAGDTVFTDTQYF
CDR3nt: TGCAGTGCTAGAGCGGGGGACACCGTATTCACAGATACGCAGTATTTT

abundance: -
j_gene: TRBJ2-3
v_gene: TRBV11-2
d_gene: -
CDR3aa: CASRPTNFPQYF
CDR3nt: TGTGCCAGCAGACCGACTAACTTCCCGCAGTATTTT

abundance: few
j_gene: TRBJ2-3
v_gene: TRBV12-3/TRBV12-4
d_gene: -
CDR3aa: CASSPTTPSTDTQYF
CDR3nt: TGTGCCAGCAGCCCTACTACACCTAGCACAGATACGCAGTATTTT

abundance: few
j_gene: TRBJ1-6
v_gene: TRBV9
d_gene: -
CDR3aa: CASSGGPYNSPLHF
CDR3nt: TGTGCCAGCAGCGGGGGGCCCTATAATTCACCCCTCCACTTT

abundance: -
j_gene: TRBJ1-4
v_gene: TRBV20-1
d_gene: -
CDR3aa: CSAREGFWGNEKLFF
CDR3nt: TGCAGTGCTAGAGAGGGGTTTTGGGGAAATGAAAAACTGTTTTTT

abundance: -
j_gene: TRBJ1-2
v_gene: TRBV29-1
d_gene: -
CDR3aa: CSVETGTWGYTF
CDR3nt: TGCAGCGTTGAAACAGGGACCTGGGGCTACACCTTC

abundance: -
j_gene: TRBJ2-7
v_gene: TRBV7-2
d_gene: TRBD2
CDR3aa: CASSVRTRGESGEQYF
CDR3nt: TGTGCCAGCAGCGTCCGTACTCGGGGGGAGAGTGGGGAGCAGTACTTC

abundance: -
j_gene: TRBJ1-1
v_gene: TRBV10-1
d_gene: TRBD1
CDR3aa: CASSEFGQGNTEAFF
CDR3nt: TGCGCCAGCAGTGAGTTCGGACAGGGGAACACTGAAGCTTTCTTT

abundance: many
j_gene: TRBJ2-3
v_gene: TRBV7-9
d_gene: -
CDR3aa: CASSPTVGLGTDTQYF
CDR3nt: TGTGCCAGCAGCCCAACGGTTGGCTTGGGCACAGATACGCAGTATTTT

abundance: -
j_gene: TRBJ1-2
v_gene: TRBV7-2
d_gene: TRBD1
CDR3aa: CANSPTGGAYGYTF
CDR3nt: TGTGCCAACAGCCCCACAGGGGGTGCCTATGGCTACACCTTC

abundance: many
j_gene: TRBJ2-7
v_gene: TRBV10-3
d_gene: -
CDR3aa: CAISTGAYEQYF
CDR3nt: TGTGCCATCAGTACGGGAGCCTACGAGCAGTACTTC

abundance: many
j_gene: TRBJ1-6
v_gene: TRBV6-1
d_gene: -
CDR3aa: CASSEERPLHF
CDR3nt: TGTGCCAGCAGTGAAGAACGACCCCTCCACTTT

abundance: -
j_gene: TRBJ1-1
v_gene: TRBV4-3
d_gene: -
CDR3aa: CAGSQDQSRKWNTEAFF
CDR3nt: TGCGCCGGCAGCCAAGACCAGAGCCGAAAGTGGAACACTGAAGCTTTCTTT